This TCR beta chain was sequenced during a study of shared clonotypes between healthy human individuals. For this clone: No antigen is known for it.

Findings and limits, study-wide: The authors expected sequencing depth to affect clonotype sharing among donors. Blood alone was sampled, and tissue repertoires likely differ.

The germline CDR1 and CDR2 sequences are SGHRS and YFSETQ. Trimming shortened V by 0 bases and J by 1 base, and 7 bases separated the two germline ends. The CDR3 length is 14 residues. Genomic DNA of every subset was divided equally among multiple immunoSEQ plates. Only in-frame clones appear in the TCRdb table, and some are missing; sequencing was by immunoSEQ multiplex PCR. Among 300,000 to 400,000 clones listed, roughly 84% were seen once. The source is a man between 18 and 35 years old in good health. The specimen was memory CD8+ T cells sorted from blood. Subset: CD45RO+ cells pooled with CCR7-negative TemRA cells. V gene TRBV5-1 combines with J gene TRBJ1-1; no clear D. This CDR3 is CASSLDWQNTEAFF. DNA for the CDR3: TGCGCCAGCAGCTTGGATTGGCAGAACACTGAAGCTTTCTTT.